The 4 T cell receptor beta chains given below trace back to one sample, sequenced in a study of blood T cell repertoires in COVID-19. The protocol was immunoSEQ multiplex PCR, while the TCRdb copy is restricted to in-frame clones and leaves out a portion. The sample has about 220,000 clones, around 90% seen once. Material: PBMCs or T cells enriched from blood (not recorded which). The receptor set was obtained from a woman in her twenties or thirties with acute COVID-19.

This chain joins TRBV7-2 and TRBJ1-4; D remains ambiguous. CDR1 SGHTA and CDR2 FQGNSA come from the germline V gene. The V end lost 1 base, the J end lost 9 bases, and 15 bases lay between the germline ends. The CDR3 length is 15 residues. The CDR3 DNA sequence: TGTGCCAGCAGCTTAGATAGCGGGTCAGCCCAAAAACTGTTTTTT. It encodes CASSLDSGSAQKLFF. The full variable domain, with the rest looked up from reference TRBV7-2 and TRBJ1-4, is GAGVSQSPSNKVTEKGKDVELRCDPISGHTALYWYRQSLGQGLEFLIYFQGNSAPDKSGLPSDRFSAERTGGSVSTLTIQRTQQEDSAVYLCASSLDSGSAQKLFFGSGTQLSVL.

The rearrangement uses TRBV12-5 and TRBJ1-2; maybe TRBD1 (6 bases). Trimming removed 1 base from V and 4 bases from J, with 10 bases in between. CDR3 length equals 14 residues. Germline V gives CDR1 LGHNT, CDR2 FRNRAP. CDR3 protein: CASGLGGRGYGYTF. The CDR3 coding sequence is TGTGCTAGTGGTTTGGGGGGGCGCGGCTATGGCTACACCTTC.

V gene TRBV27 combines with J gene TRBJ2-2; 8 bases fit TRBD2. V lost 2 bases to trimming and J lost 7 bases; unmatched junction nucleotides: 6. In germline, CDR1 is MNHEY, CDR2 SMNVEV (reference sequence). The CDR3 extends over 15 amino acids. Here the CDR3 reads CASSLMRGAVGELFF. CDR3 sequence (DNA): TGTGCCAGCAGTTTAATGCGGGGGGCGGTCGGGGAGCTGTTTTTT.

The chain carries TRBV27 and TRBJ1-6; D unresolved. This CDR3 has 13 amino acids. Germline V gene sequence: CDR1 MNHEY, CDR2 SMNVEV (reference sequence). Deletions cut 0 bases from V and 6 bases from J, with 3 bases between. This chain's CDR3 is CASSLSLNSPLHF. CDR3 bases: TGTGCCAGCAGTTTATCTCTTAATTCACCCCTCCACTTT.